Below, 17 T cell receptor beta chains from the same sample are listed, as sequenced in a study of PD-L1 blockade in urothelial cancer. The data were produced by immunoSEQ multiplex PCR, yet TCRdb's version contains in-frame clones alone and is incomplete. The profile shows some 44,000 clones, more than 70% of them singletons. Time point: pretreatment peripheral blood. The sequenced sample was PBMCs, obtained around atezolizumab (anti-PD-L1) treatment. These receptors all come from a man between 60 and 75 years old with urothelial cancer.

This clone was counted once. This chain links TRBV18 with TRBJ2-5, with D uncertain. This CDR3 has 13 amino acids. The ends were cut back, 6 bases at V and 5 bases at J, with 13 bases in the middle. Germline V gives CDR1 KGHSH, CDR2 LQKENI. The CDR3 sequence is CASSPSVRETQYF. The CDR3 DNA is TGTGCCAGCTCCCCCAGTGTTCGCGAGACCCAGTACTTC.

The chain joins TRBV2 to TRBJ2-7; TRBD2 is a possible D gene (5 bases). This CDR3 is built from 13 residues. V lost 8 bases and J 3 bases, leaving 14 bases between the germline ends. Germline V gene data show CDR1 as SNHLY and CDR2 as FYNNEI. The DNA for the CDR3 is TGTGCCAGCCGGCCGGGGAGCTACTACGAGCAGTACTTC. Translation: CASRPGSYYEQYF.

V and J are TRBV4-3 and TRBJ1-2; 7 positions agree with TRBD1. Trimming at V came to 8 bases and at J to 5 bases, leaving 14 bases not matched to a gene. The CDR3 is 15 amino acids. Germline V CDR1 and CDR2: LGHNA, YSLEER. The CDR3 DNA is TGCGCCAGCTCCTATGACAGGGAAGATAGGTATGGCTACACCTTC. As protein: CASSYDREDRYGYTF.

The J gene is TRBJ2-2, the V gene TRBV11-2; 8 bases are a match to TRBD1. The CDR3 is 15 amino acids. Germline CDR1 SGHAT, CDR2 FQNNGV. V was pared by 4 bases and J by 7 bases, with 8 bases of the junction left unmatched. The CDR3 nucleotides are TGTGCCAGCAGCTCTCGGACAGGGTTGCACGGGGAGCTGTTTTTT. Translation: CASSSRTGLHGELFF.

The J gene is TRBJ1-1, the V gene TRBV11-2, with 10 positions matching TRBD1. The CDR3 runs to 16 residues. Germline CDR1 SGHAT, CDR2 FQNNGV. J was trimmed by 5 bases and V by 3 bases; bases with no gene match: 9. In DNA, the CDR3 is TGTGCCAGCAGCTTTCGGGACAGGGGATTATATACTGAAGCTTTCTTT. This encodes CASSFRDRGLYTEAFF.

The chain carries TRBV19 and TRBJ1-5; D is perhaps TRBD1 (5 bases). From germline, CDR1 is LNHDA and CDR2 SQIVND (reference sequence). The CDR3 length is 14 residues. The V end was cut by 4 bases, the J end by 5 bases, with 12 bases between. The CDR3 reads CASSRTRVDQPQHF. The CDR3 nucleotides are TGTGCCAGTAGTAGGACCAGGGTGGATCAGCCCCAGCATTTT.

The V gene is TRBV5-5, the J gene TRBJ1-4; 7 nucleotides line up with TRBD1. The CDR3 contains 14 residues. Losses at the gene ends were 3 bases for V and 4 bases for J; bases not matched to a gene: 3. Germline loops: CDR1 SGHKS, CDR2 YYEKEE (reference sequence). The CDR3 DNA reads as TGTGCCAGCAGCTCGGGACAGCTTAATGAAAAACTGTTTTTT. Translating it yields CASSSGQLNEKLFF.

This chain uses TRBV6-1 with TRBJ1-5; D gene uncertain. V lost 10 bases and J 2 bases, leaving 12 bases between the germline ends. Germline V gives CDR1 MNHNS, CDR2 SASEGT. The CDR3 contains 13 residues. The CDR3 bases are TGTGCCATGGGCAGCGGGGGCAATCAGCCCCAGCATTTT. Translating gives CAMGSGGNQPQHF.

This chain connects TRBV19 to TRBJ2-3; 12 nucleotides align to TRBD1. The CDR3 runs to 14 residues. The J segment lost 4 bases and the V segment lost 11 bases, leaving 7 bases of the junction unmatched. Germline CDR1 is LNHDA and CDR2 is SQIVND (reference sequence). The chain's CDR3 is CAVGGQGASDTQYF. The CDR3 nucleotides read TGTGCCGTCGGGGGACAGGGGGCATCAGATACGCAGTATTTT.

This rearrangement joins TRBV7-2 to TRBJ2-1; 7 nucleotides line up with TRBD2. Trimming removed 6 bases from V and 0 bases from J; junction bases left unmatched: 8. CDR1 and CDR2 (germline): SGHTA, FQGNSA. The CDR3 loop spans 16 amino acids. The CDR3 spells CASSFAGASSYNEQFF. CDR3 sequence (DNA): TGTGCCAGCAGTTTTGCGGGAGCCAGCTCCTACAATGAGCAGTTCTTC.

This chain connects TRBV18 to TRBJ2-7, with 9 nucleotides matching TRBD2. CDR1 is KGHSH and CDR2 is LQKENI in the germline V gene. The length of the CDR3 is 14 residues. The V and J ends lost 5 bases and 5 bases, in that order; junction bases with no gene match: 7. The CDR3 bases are TGTGCCAGCTCATTTAGCGGGAGTGGCGACGAGCAGTACTTC. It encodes CASSFSGSGDEQYF.

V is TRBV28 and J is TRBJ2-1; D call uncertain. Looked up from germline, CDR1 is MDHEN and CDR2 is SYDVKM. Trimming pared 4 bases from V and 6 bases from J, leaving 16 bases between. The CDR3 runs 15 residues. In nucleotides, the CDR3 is TGTGCCAGCAGTTGGGTGGCTAGTGGTGCCAATGAGCAGTTCTTC. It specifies CASSWVASGANEQFF.

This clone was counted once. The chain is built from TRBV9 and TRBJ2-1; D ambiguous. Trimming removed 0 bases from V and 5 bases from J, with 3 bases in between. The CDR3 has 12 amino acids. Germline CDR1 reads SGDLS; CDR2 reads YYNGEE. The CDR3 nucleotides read TGTGCCAGCAGCGTAGATAACAATGAGCAGTTCTTC. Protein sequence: CASSVDNNEQFF.

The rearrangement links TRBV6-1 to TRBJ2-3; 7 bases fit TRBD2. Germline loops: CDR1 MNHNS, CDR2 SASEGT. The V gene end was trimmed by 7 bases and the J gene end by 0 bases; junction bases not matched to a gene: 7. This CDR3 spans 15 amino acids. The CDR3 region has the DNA TGTGCCAGCATGGGGGAGGGCCGAAGCACAGATACGCAGTATTTT. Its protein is CASMGEGRSTDTQYF.

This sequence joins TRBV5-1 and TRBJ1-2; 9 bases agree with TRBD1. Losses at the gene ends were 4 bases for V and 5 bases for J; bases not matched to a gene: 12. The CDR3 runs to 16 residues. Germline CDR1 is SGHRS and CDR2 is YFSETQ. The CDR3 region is CASSGGQGSEPYGYTF. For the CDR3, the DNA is TGCGCCAGCAGCGGTGGACAGGGGTCGGAACCATATGGCTACACCTTC.

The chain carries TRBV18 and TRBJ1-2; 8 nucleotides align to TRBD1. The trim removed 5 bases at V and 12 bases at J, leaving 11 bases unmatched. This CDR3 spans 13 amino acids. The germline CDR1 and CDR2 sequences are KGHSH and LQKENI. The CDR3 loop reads CASSSDRARPHTF. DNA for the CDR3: TGTGCCAGCTCATCGGACAGGGCCCGTCCCCACACCTTC.

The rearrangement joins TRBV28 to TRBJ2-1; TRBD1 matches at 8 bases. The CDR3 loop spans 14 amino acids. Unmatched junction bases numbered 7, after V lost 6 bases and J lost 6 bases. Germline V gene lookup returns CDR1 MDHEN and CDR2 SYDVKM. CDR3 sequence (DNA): TGTGCCAGCAGACAGACAGGGGAGGTCAATGAGCAGTTCTTC. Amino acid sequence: CASRQTGEVNEQFF. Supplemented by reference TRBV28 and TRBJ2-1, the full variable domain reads DVKVTQSSRYLVKRTGEKVFLECVQDMDHENMFWYRQDPGLGLRLIYFSYDVKMKEKGDIPEGYSVSREKKERFSLILESASTNQTSMYLCASRQTGEVNEQFFGPGTRLTVL.